Listed here are 29 T cell receptor beta chains from one sample, sequenced in a study. TCRdb recomputed calls from the RT-PCR reads with MiXCR, one row per CDR3 protein. The sample lists hundreds of thousands of distinct CDR3 sequences; more than 13% were seen once. Sequenced input: memory CD4+ T cells from blood. The receptors originated from a female donor in good health, serving as a healthy control.

The CDR3 DNA reads as TGTGCCATCAGTCCTCAGGGGGGGGCTGGAAACACCATATATTTT. This sequence encodes CAISPQGGAGNTIYF. The rearrangement uses TRBV10-3 and TRBJ1-3, with 7 bases lining up with TRBD1. The junction had 6 bases not matched to a gene; V was cut back by 5 bases and J by 2 bases. Looked up from germline, CDR1 is ENHRY and CDR2 is SYGVKD. This CDR3 is 15 amino acids long.

This clonotype was picked up many times. The chain joins TRBV6-5 to TRBJ2-1; D is perhaps TRBD1 (6 bases). V lost 6 bases to trimming and J lost 7 bases, with 25 bases between them. CDR1 and CDR2 from the germline V gene are MNHEY and SVGAGI. This CDR3 spans 17 amino acids. The CDR3 spells CASSKASGRGAGNEQFF. In DNA form, the CDR3 reads TGTGCCAGCAGCAAAGCCTCAGGCAGGGGAGCTGGGAATGAGCAGTTCTTC.

The DNA for the CDR3 is TGTGCCAGCAGCCAGGGACTTCTAGCCAAAAACATTCAGTACTTC. Its translation is CASSQGLLAKNIQYF. This chain links TRBV3-1 with TRBJ2-4; D is possibly TRBD2 (6 bases). CDR3 size: 15 residues. Looked up from germline, CDR1 is LGHDT and CDR2 is YNNKEL (reference sequence). Trimming pared 3 bases from V and 0 bases from J, leaving 9 bases between.

This clonotype was recorded at least ten times. This sequence joins TRBV20-1 and TRBJ2-1, with TRBD2 identical over 7 bases. The CDR3 is 14 residues long. Germline-derived CDR1 and CDR2 are DFQATT and SNEGSKA (reference sequence). CDR3 protein: CSHATQRGYNEQFF. The CDR3 bases are TGCAGCCACGCGACCCAGCGGGGTTACAATGAGCAGTTCTTC.

The chain recombines TRBV18 with TRBJ2-5; the D gene is possibly TRBD1 (6 bases). The CDR3 is made up of 16 amino acids. The germline CDR1 and CDR2 sequences are KGHSH and LQKENI. Trimming took off 3 bases at V and 1 base at J, with 15 bases between the two ends. The CDR3 spells CASSPTNRESQETQYF. The CDR3 DNA follows: TGTGCCAGCTCACCGACTAACAGGGAGTCCCAAGAGACCCAGTACTTC.

The CDR3, as DNA: TGTGCCAGCAGCGGATGGGAAAAACTGTTTTTT. Protein product: CASSGWEKLFF. V is TRBV5-6 and J is TRBJ1-4, with no clear D. Deletions cut 4 bases from V and 8 bases from J, with 6 bases between. The CDR3 spans 11 residues. CDR1 is SGHDT and CDR2 is YYEEEE in the germline V gene. The full variable domain, in which reference TRBV5-6 and TRBJ1-4 provide the parts outside the CDR3, is DAGVTQSPTHLIKTRGQQVTLRCSPKSGHDTVSWYQQALGQGPQFIFQYYEEEERQRGNFPDRFSGHQFPNYSSELNVNALLLGDSALYLCASSGWEKLFFGSGTQLSVL.

Only a few counts were recorded for this clonotype. This chain uses TRBV5-1 with TRBJ1-1, with D perhaps TRBD1 (5 bases). Trimming took off 1 base at V and 4 bases at J, with 14 bases between the two ends. The V gene's germline CDR1 is SGHRS and CDR2 YFSETQ. This CDR3 is 15 amino acids long. Written as DNA, the CDR3 is TGCGCCAGCAGCTTGAGAGCCGAAGACAGCACTGAAGCTTTCTTT. Amino acid sequence: CASSLRAEDSTEAFF. Full variable domain (remainder filled in from reference TRBV5-1 and TRBJ1-1): KAGVTQTPRYLIKTRGQQVTLSCSPISGHRSVSWYQQTPGQGLQFLFEYFSETQRNKGNFPGRFSGRQFSNSRSEMNVSTLELGDSALYLCASSLRAEDSTEAFFGQGTRLTVV.

This clonotype was counted at least ten times. V is TRBV5-1 and J is TRBJ2-7; possibly TRBD1 for D (6 bases). Germline CDR1 is SGHRS and CDR2 is YFSETQ. This CDR3 is built from 14 residues. Trimming took off 2 bases at V and 1 base at J, with 10 bases between the two ends. This chain's CDR3 is CASSFSGTSYEQYF. CDR3 sequence (DNA): TGCGCCAGCAGCTTCTCGGGGACATCCTACGAGCAGTACTTC.

This clonotype was counted ten times or more. The CDR3 here is CASSLTGDTQYF. CDR3 sequence (DNA): TGTGCCAGCAGCTTAACAGGAGATACGCAGTATTTT. This rearrangement joins TRBV7-8 to TRBJ2-3; a weak D match, TRBD1 (5 bases). This CDR3 has 12 amino acids. V lost 2 bases and J 5 bases, leaving 5 bases between the germline ends. Germline values: CDR1 SGHVS, CDR2 FQNEAQ.

This clonotype showed up many times. The rearrangement joins TRBV12-3 or TRBV12-4 to TRBJ2-4, with D perhaps TRBD2 (5 bases). The germline V and J ends were trimmed by 5 bases and 0 bases, with 23 bases remaining between them. This CDR3 region has 19 residues. The CDR3 DNA reads TGTGCCAGCAGTCCCTTGAGGCTTCGCGAGGGAGTAGCCAAAAACATTCAGTACTTC. It is translated as CASSPLRLREGVAKNIQYF.

The V call is TRBV18, the J call TRBJ2-1, with D possibly called TRBD1 or TRBD2 (5 bases each). This CDR3 spans 13 amino acids. V was clipped by 0 bases and J by 9 bases, with 9 bases between them. The germline V gene has CDR1 KGHSH and CDR2 LQKENI. CDR3 protein: CASSPPYGGEQFF. The CDR3 DNA sequence: TGTGCCAGCTCACCACCCTATGGGGGTGAGCAGTTCTTC.

The chain uses TRBV5-1 and TRBJ1-1; D not resolved. The CDR3 sequence is 13 residues long. Germline values: CDR1 SGHRS, CDR2 YFSETQ. The germline V and J ends were trimmed by 5 bases and 3 bases, with 11 bases remaining between them. For the CDR3, the DNA is TGCGCCAGCAGTATTGGGTGGGACACTGAAGCTTTCTTT. This encodes CASSIGWDTEAFF.

There are many counts of this clonotype. V usage is TRBV5-1 and J usage is TRBJ2-1, with 8 bases aligning to TRBD1. Losses at the gene ends were 2 bases for V and 9 bases for J; bases not matched to a gene: 4. CDR1 and CDR2 from the germline V gene are SGHRS and YFSETQ. This CDR3 has 13 amino acids. In nucleotides, the CDR3 is TGCGCCAGCAGCTTCGGACAGGGTGTTGAGCAGTTCTTC. Translating gives CASSFGQGVEQFF.

This clonotype appeared a few times. The J gene is TRBJ1-5, the V gene TRBV20-1; D not resolved. The CDR3 totals 13 residues. With 5 bases removed from V and 0 bases from J, the gap between germline ends came to 8 bases. Germline-derived CDR1 and CDR2 are DFQATT and SNEGSKA (reference sequence). The CDR3 here is CSASDNSNQPQHF. CDR3 DNA sequence: TGCAGTGCTTCAGACAATAGCAATCAGCCCCAGCATTTT.

CDR3 loop: CASSQDLARVGYNEQFF. Written as DNA, the CDR3 is TGCGCCAGCAGCCAAGATTTGGCCAGGGTGGGGTACAATGAGCAGTTCTTC. The V gene is TRBV4-1, the J gene TRBJ2-1, with D perhaps TRBD1 (5 bases). CDR3 length: 17 amino acids. V lost 0 bases and J 4 bases, leaving 16 bases between the germline ends. Germline-derived CDR1 and CDR2 are MGHRA and YSYEKL.

This rearrangement joins TRBV7-2 to TRBJ2-7; 12 positions agree with TRBD2. Per germline, CDR1 SGHTA and CDR2 FQGNSA. The CDR3 is 16 residues long. The V and J ends lost 2 bases and 2 bases, in that order; junction bases with no gene match: 4. CDR3 protein: CASSLSSSGGAYEQYF. CDR3 sequence (DNA): TGTGCCAGCAGCTTAAGTTCTAGCGGGGGGGCCTACGAGCAGTACTTC.

This clonotype was counted between two and nine times. V is TRBV3-1 and J is TRBJ2-1; D tentatively reads TRBD1 or TRBD2 (5 bases each). This CDR3 is 17 amino acids long. Deletions cut 5 bases from V and 0 bases from J, with 17 bases between. Germline values: CDR1 LGHDT, CDR2 YNNKEL (reference sequence). Written as DNA, the CDR3 is TGTGCCAGCAGCTCGGGACGATCCCGGGGCTCCTACAATGAGCAGTTCTTC. This codes for CASSSGRSRGSYNEQFF.

This clonotype was observed at least ten times. This sequence joins TRBV20-1 and TRBJ1-3; D gene ambiguous. The V end lost 4 bases, the J end lost 0 bases, and 13 bases lay between the germline ends. Germline CDR1 reads DFQATT; CDR2 reads SNEGSKA (reference sequence). This CDR3 contains 15 residues. The CDR3 is CSATREDYSGNTIYF. For the CDR3, the DNA is TGCAGTGCTACCCGGGAGGACTACTCTGGAAACACCATATATTTT.

The sample holds a few counts of this clonotype. J is TRBJ2-3 and V is TRBV5-1; 7 bases agree with TRBD1. The CDR3 sequence is 12 residues long. V was pared by 3 bases and J by 6 bases, with 1 base of the junction left unmatched. Germline CDR1 reads SGHRS; CDR2 reads YFSETQ. CDR3 DNA: TGCGCCAGCAGCTCGGACAGGGATACGCAGTATTTT. As protein: CASSSDRDTQYF.

This clonotype was detected a few times. The chain couples TRBV5-1 to TRBJ2-1, with D uncertain. In germline, CDR1 is SGHRS, CDR2 YFSETQ. This CDR3 contains 12 residues. V shed 1 base and J shed 6 bases, with 5 bases lying between them. This chain's CDR3 is CASSLSLNEQFF. CDR3 in DNA: TGCGCCAGCAGCTTGTCCCTCAATGAGCAGTTCTTC.

The rearrangement joins TRBV2 to TRBJ2-7; D is tentatively TRBD1 or TRBD2 (5 bases each). V was clipped by 4 bases and J by 2 bases, with 18 bases between them. The V gene's germline CDR1 is SNHLY and CDR2 FYNNEI. The CDR3 has 16 amino acids. The CDR3 protein is CASSAWDRSWAYEQYF. The CDR3 nucleotides are TGTGCCAGCAGTGCCTGGGACCGCTCCTGGGCCTACGAGCAGTACTTC.

This clonotype turned up a few times. This chain connects TRBV29-1 to TRBJ1-6; no definite D call. Trimming cost V 6 bases and J 0 bases, with 6 bases left between them. CDR3 length: 13 amino acids. Germline values: CDR1 SQVTM, CDR2 ANQGSEA. The CDR3 DNA is TGCAGCGTCCTTAGCTCCTATAATTCACCCCTCCACTTT. This sequence encodes CSVLSSYNSPLHF.

V gene TRBV5-1 combines with J gene TRBJ1-4; D unresolved. CDR3 size: 15 residues. Deletions cut 0 bases from V and 3 bases from J, with 9 bases between. Germline CDR1 SGHRS, CDR2 YFSETQ. This CDR3 is CASSLAPGANEKLFF. In nucleotides, the CDR3 is TGCGCCAGCAGCTTGGCCCCGGGAGCTAATGAAAAACTGTTTTTT.

As regards this clonotype: An end of the junction differs from the germline gene, which may be a read error. The V call is TRBV20-1, the J call TRBJ2-1, with D maybe TRBD2 (6 bases). There are 15 residues in the CDR3. Germline assignment: CDR1 DFQATT and CDR2 SNEGSKA (reference sequence). CDR3: CSARVAVPSYNEQFF. CDR3 nucleotide sequence: TGCAGTGCCAGAGTAGCGGTCCCCTCCTACAATGAGCAGTTCTTC.

This clonotype appeared many times. An end of the junction does not agree with germline; a read error may underlie this. The rearrangement uses TRBV7-7 and TRBJ2-5; D perhaps matches TRBD1 (5 bases). This CDR3 is built from 13 residues. Germline V gene data show CDR1 as SSHAT and CDR2 as FNYEAQ (reference sequence). The CDR3 region is CASSLGAEETQYF. DNA of the CDR3: TGTGCTAGCAGCTTAGGGGCGGAAGAGACCCAGTACTTC.

The sample holds many counts of this clonotype. The V gene is TRBV7-9, the J gene TRBJ2-7; TRBD2 agrees at 9 bases. The V segment lost 2 bases and the J segment 5 bases; nucleotides outside the gene matches: 7. Per germline, CDR1 SEHNR and CDR2 FQNEAQ (reference sequence). The CDR3 extends over 15 amino acids. DNA for the CDR3: TGTGCCAGCAGCTTACAGGCTAGCGGGGCGCACGAGCAGTACTTC. Its protein is CASSLQASGAHEQYF.

The chain couples TRBV7-2 to TRBJ2-7, with D perhaps TRBD1 (5 bases). This CDR3 spans 15 amino acids. Germline loops: CDR1 SGHTA, CDR2 FQGNSA. The V and J ends lost 5 bases and 0 bases respectively, with 14 bases between them. CDR3 sequence (DNA): TGTGCCAGCAGCGGTAGGGGTACCCTCTCCTACGAGCAGTACTTC. Encoded protein: CASSGRGTLSYEQYF.

There are a few counts of this clonotype. This chain's CDR3 is CSARPGGPATPHYGYTF. The CDR3 coding sequence is TGCAGTGCTAGACCCGGAGGGCCGGCGACCCCGCACTATGGCTACACCTTC. The rearrangement links TRBV20-1 to TRBJ1-2, with D unresolved. The CDR3 contains 17 residues. The V gene's germline CDR1 is DFQATT and CDR2 SNEGSKA (reference sequence). Between the trimmed V and J ends, which lost 2 bases and 3 bases, there was a span of 22 bases.

This clonotype was detected only a few times. The V call is TRBV27, the J call TRBJ1-1; D is unresolved. Germline values: CDR1 MNHEY, CDR2 SMNVEV (reference sequence). The CDR3 loop spans 12 amino acids. V dropped 6 bases and J dropped 7 bases, with 12 bases sitting between them. As DNA, the CDR3 is TGTGCCAGCAGCCTGCGAGAGGGTGAAGCTTTCTTT. This encodes CASSLREGEAFF.